This section outlines one T cell receptor beta chain sequence together with its context. What it binds is unknown. With 60 Vbeta and 13 Jbeta primers, the PCR was carried out. Clones were read by immunoSEQ multiplex PCR, and TCRdb kept only the in-frame ones, dropping some. Of some 180,000 clones detected, around 80% appear once; the ten largest clones hold under 1.5%. V trimming: 2 bases; J trimming: 3 bases; junction bases outside the gene matches: 8. The germline V gene has CDR1 ENHRY and CDR2 SYGVKD. The CDR3 sequence is 17 residues long. These data belong to a study of cytomegalovirus exposure and HLA in healthy donors. Study-wide results and limits: Later analysis suggested links between common viral pathogens and several top significant clusters. A link between a missense DCLRE1C variant and TCR beta V- and J-gene trimming emerged from a later analysis.

This clonotype originated in a girl aged 5 to 17 in good health and CMV-seropositive. The specimen was PBMCs. The V call is TRBV10-3, the J call TRBJ2-3, with TRBD2 identical over 10 bases. CDR3 sequence reads: CAISEPSGTSVTDTQYF. The CDR3 coding sequence is TGTGCCATCAGTGAGCCGTCCGGGACTAGCGTGACAGATACGCAGTATTTT.